The 8 T cell receptor beta chains in this list originate from one sample, sequenced in a study of T cell repertoires in cytomegalovirus infection. TCRdb used MiXCR to reprocess the reads, holding one entry per CDR3 protein. The sample holds 130,000 or so distinct CDR3 sequences, 5.5% to 7% seen once. Sequenced input: PBMCs. These receptors all stem from a human donor in good health (CMV status not recorded). Some clones in this sample may be carry-over from other donors' samples.

This clonotype was seen at least ten times. The chain links TRBV7-2 to TRBJ2-3; D is possibly TRBD2 (6 bases). The germline V and J ends were trimmed by 3 bases and 6 bases, with 13 bases remaining between them. Germline loops: CDR1 SGHTA, CDR2 FQGNSA. The length of the CDR3 is 14 residues. CDR3 residues: CASSFGGRADTQYF. Here the CDR3 DNA reads TGTGCCAGCAGCTTCGGAGGGAGAGCGGATACGCAGTATTTT.

The table lists this clonotype with many counts. The chain has TRBV12-3 or TRBV12-4 and TRBJ2-1; 14 nucleotides agree with TRBD2. With V trimmed by 5 bases and J by 9 bases, 9 bases remained unmatched. The CDR3 has 16 residues. Written as DNA, the CDR3 is TGTGCCAGCAGTGGCCCGACTAGCGGGGGGGACGGTGAGCAGTTCTTC. Its translation: CASSGPTSGGDGEQFF.

At least ten counts were recorded for this clonotype. The chain couples TRBV28 to TRBJ2-7, with D uncertain. The V gene's germline CDR1 is MDHEN and CDR2 SYDVKM. Deletions cut 6 bases from V and 3 bases from J, with 12 bases between. The CDR3 extends over 13 amino acids. DNA for the CDR3: TGTGCCAGCAGCCGACTGATGGGCTACGAGCAGTACTTC. It yields the protein CASSRLMGYEQYF.

This clonotype was seen many times. V gene TRBV7-9 combines with J gene TRBJ1-1; maybe TRBD1 (6 bases). With 4 bases removed from V and 1 base from J, the gap between germline ends came to 13 bases. The CDR3 totals 15 residues. CDR1 and CDR2 from the germline V gene are SEHNR and FQNEAQ (reference sequence). This CDR3 reads CASSYPRGRNTEAFF. DNA for the CDR3: TGTGCCAGCAGCTACCCCCGGGGGCGGAACACTGAAGCTTTCTTT.

The chain links TRBV20-1 to TRBJ2-7; D might be TRBD1 or TRBD2, each matching 5 bases. The CDR3 covers 13 residues. V gave up 6 bases and J gave up 0 bases, with 12 bases separating them. Germline lookup yields CDR1 DFQATT and CDR2 SNEGSKA (reference sequence). The CDR3 sequence is CSARDGFSYEQYF. CDR3 nucleotides: TGCAGTGCCCGGGACGGTTTCTCCTACGAGCAGTACTTC.

This clonotype was counted ten times or more. V gene TRBV5-4 combines with J gene TRBJ2-2, with unresolved D. The CDR3 has 14 residues. From germline, CDR1 is SGHNT and CDR2 YYREEE (reference sequence). V dropped 1 base and J dropped 1 base, with 5 bases sitting between them. The CDR3 is CASSLTVNTGELFF. The CDR3 bases are TGTGCCAGCAGCTTGACGGTGAACACCGGGGAGCTGTTTTTT. Supplemented by reference TRBV5-4 and TRBJ2-2, the full variable domain reads ETGVTQSPTHLIKTRGQQVTLRCSSQSGHNTVSWYQQALGQGPQFIFQYYREEENGRGNFPPRFSGLQFPNYSSELNVNALELDDSALYLCASSLTVNTGELFFGEGSRLTVL.

This clonotype was detected many times. DNA of the CDR3: TGTGCCAGCAGCTTCTTCGTCGGGGTGGGGTACGAGCAGTACTTC. Protein sequence: CASSFFVGVGYEQYF. The rearrangement links TRBV7-2 to TRBJ2-7, with TRBD2 as a possible D gene (5 bases). Looked up from germline, CDR1 is SGHTA and CDR2 is FQGNSA. Trimming pared 3 bases from V and 4 bases from J, leaving 16 bases between. This CDR3 is built from 15 residues.

This clonotype has just a few counts. V is TRBV28 and J is TRBJ2-1, with TRBD2 as a possible D gene (6 bases). The CDR3 runs to 16 residues. V was trimmed by 7 bases and J by 0 bases, leaving 16 bases between them. CDR1 and CDR2 from the germline V gene are MDHEN and SYDVKM. The CDR3 region has the DNA TGTGCCAGCACCCCTGGCGGGGATAGCTCCTACAATGAGCAGTTCTTC. This codes for CASTPGGDSSYNEQFF.